What follows are 28 T cell receptor beta chains derived from one specimen sequenced in a study of T cells in Graves' hyperthyroidism and ophthalmopathy. The source material, RNA transcripts, was used to amplify TCR beta CDR3 regions. First-round RT-PCR targeting the TCR CDR3 was performed with the HTBI primer set. TCRdb re-analysed the multiplex PCR reads in MiXCR, keeping a single row per CDR3 protein. The sample contains around 300,000 distinct CDR3 sequences, around 20% of which appear only once. The specimen was blood. Receptor source: a man aged 45-65 years with Graves' ophthalmopathy.

The chain employs TRBV7-2 and TRBJ2-7; D perhaps matches TRBD2 (5 bases). CDR1 is SGHTA and CDR2 is FQGNSA in the germline V gene. The CDR3 sequence is 13 residues long. V lost 3 bases to trimming and J lost 4 bases, with 10 bases between them. The CDR3 nucleotides are TGTGCCAGCAGCTTCCTCGGGGATTACGAGCAGTACTTC. Its protein product is CASSFLGDYEQYF.

This clonotype occurred many times. The J gene is TRBJ2-3, the V gene TRBV2; perhaps D is TRBD1 or TRBD2 (5 bases each). The germline gives CDR1 SNHLY, CDR2 FYNNEI. Trimming pared 4 bases from V and 0 bases from J, leaving 5 bases between. CDR3 size: 13 residues. CDR3 DNA sequence: TGTGCCAGCAGTGGGGGGAGCACAGATACGCAGTATTTT. Encoded protein: CASSGGSTDTQYF.

In this sample, this clonotype turned up many times. The chain carries TRBV6-2 or TRBV6-3 and TRBJ1-5, with D possibly matching TRBD1 (6 bases). CDR3 length: 14 residues. Germline V gives CDR1 MNHEY, CDR2 SVGEGT. Trimming removed 7 bases at V and 4 bases at J, with 14 bases between. DNA for the CDR3: TGTGCCAGCACCACACCTAGGGGGAATCAGCCCCAGCATTTT. Its translation: CASTTPRGNQPQHF.

In this sample, this clonotype turned up many times. The rearrangement uses TRBV10-2 and TRBJ2-3; the match to TRBD2 covers 10 bases. CDR1 and CDR2 from the germline V gene are WSHSY and SAAADI. V was clipped by 8 bases and J by 11 bases; unmatched bases: 16. CDR3 length: 15 residues. The CDR3 DNA is TGCGCCAGCCTTGATAGCGGGAGGTCCCCTGGGGTGCAGTATTTT. As protein: CASLDSGRSPGVQYF.

This clonotype was recorded many times. J is TRBJ2-6 and V is TRBV12-3 or TRBV12-4; D is perhaps TRBD2 (5 bases). The CDR3 has 16 amino acids. V was clipped by 5 bases and J by 4 bases, with 15 bases between them. In nucleotides, the CDR3 is TGTGCCAGCAGTCCTTGGACTGGCTCGGGGGCCAACGTCCTGACTTTC. This codes for CASSPWTGSGANVLTF.

This clonotype was found many times. The chain couples TRBV28 to TRBJ1-1; no reliable D call. Germline-derived CDR1 and CDR2 are MDHEN and SYDVKM. The CDR3 contains 13 residues. V was pared by 5 bases and J by 4 bases, with 11 bases between. The CDR3 is CASSEEVGTEAFF. The DNA for the CDR3 is TGTGCCAGCAGTGAGGAGGTTGGCACTGAAGCTTTCTTT.

This clonotype was detected ten times or more. This chain joins TRBV11-2 and TRBJ2-2; the match to TRBD1 covers 7 bases. V lost 3 bases and J lost 5; bases outside the gene matches: 6. Germline V CDR1 and CDR2: SGHAT, FQNNGV. The CDR3 has 15 residues. For the CDR3, the DNA is TGTGCCAGCAGCTTCCGGACAGGTCATACCGGGGAGCTGTTTTTT. The encoded protein is CASSFRTGHTGELFF.

This clonotype occurred a few times. The germline gene is not matched at one end of the junction; a read error may be the cause. The chain couples TRBV15 to TRBJ2-7; 7 positions match TRBD2. CDR3 size: 14 residues. The germline gives CDR1 LNHNV, CDR2 YYDKDF (reference sequence). DNA for the CDR3: TGTGCCACCAGCCGAGAGGGAGGGGCGGGGGAGCAGTACTTC. It translates to CATSREGGAGEQYF.

The chain combines TRBV5-1 with TRBJ2-5; tentatively, D is TRBD2 (5 bases). There are 13 residues in the CDR3. V gave up 2 bases and J gave up 2 bases, with 7 bases separating them. The germline gives CDR1 SGHRS, CDR2 YFSETQ. DNA for the CDR3: TGCGCCAGCAGCTTCGAGCGGCAAGAGACCCAGTACTTC. Translation: CASSFERQETQYF.

The chain has TRBV29-1 and TRBJ1-2, with D maybe TRBD1 (6 bases). V was pared by 6 bases and J by 7 bases, with 24 bases between. CDR3 length: 15 amino acids. CDR1 is SQVTM, CDR2 ANQGSEA, per germline. The DNA for the CDR3 is TGCAGCGTGGGCCTAGCTCGGGGGGGGGCGAGTGGCTACACCTTC. Translated, it gives CSVGLARGGASGYTF.

Many counts were recorded for this clonotype. J is TRBJ1-1 and V is TRBV5-1; D possibly corresponds to TRBD1 (5 bases). Germline lookup yields CDR1 SGHRS and CDR2 YFSETQ. The V end lost 4 bases, the J end lost 5 bases, and 15 bases lay between the germline ends. CDR3 size: 14 residues. CDR3 residues: CASSLETEGTEAFF. Written as DNA, the CDR3 is TGCGCCAGCAGCCTTGAAACAGAGGGGACTGAAGCTTTCTTT.

This clonotype came up a few times. This rearrangement joins TRBV29-1 to TRBJ1-2; 9 nucleotides agree with TRBD1. The CDR3 runs to 13 residues. Germline V gene lookup returns CDR1 SQVTM and CDR2 ANQGSEA. V lost 7 bases, J lost 4 bases, and 7 bases stayed unmatched. DNA for the CDR3: TGCAGCGCGGGGACAGGGAATGGCTATGGCTACACCTTC. This translates into CSAGTGNGYGYTF.

In this sample, this clonotype turned up many times. CDR3: CASSLAGGAGQETQYF. CDR3 DNA sequence: TGTGCCAGCAGCTTAGCCGGCGGGGCTGGACAAGAGACCCAGTACTTC. The chain couples TRBV7-9 to TRBJ2-5, with D possibly being TRBD2 (6 bases). CDR1 is SEHNR and CDR2 is FQNEAQ in the germline V gene (reference sequence). Trimming removed 0 bases from V and 2 bases from J, with 13 bases in between. The CDR3 extends over 16 amino acids.

V usage is TRBV11-2 and J usage is TRBJ1-2; D gene ambiguous. The CDR3 is 15 amino acids. V was shortened by 4 bases and J by 5 bases, with 17 bases between the two germline ends. Germline V gives CDR1 SGHAT, CDR2 FQNNGV. Here the CDR3 DNA reads TGTGCCAGCAGCTCGCTTCTCCCAGGCGGTTATGGCTACACCTTC. Its translation is CASSSLLPGGYGYTF.

The J gene is TRBJ2-2, the V gene TRBV7-9; D is perhaps TRBD1 (6 bases). CDR1 is SEHNR and CDR2 is FQNEAQ in the germline V gene (reference sequence). The CDR3 runs to 15 residues. The V end lost 5 bases, the J end lost 7 bases, and 17 bases lay between the germline ends. CDR3 nucleotide sequence: TGTGCCAGCAGCCCTAACGGACAGATGAGCGGGGAGCTGTTTTTT. The encoded protein is CASSPNGQMSGELFF. Combining the CDR3 with reference TRBV7-9 and TRBJ2-2 gives the whole variable domain DTGVSQNPRHKITKRGQNVTFRCDPISEHNRLYWYRQTLGQGPEFLTYFQNEAQLEKSRLLSDRFSAERPKGSFSTLEIQRTEQGDSAMYLCASSPNGQMSGELFFGEGSRLTVL.

J is TRBJ2-7 and V is TRBV20-1; TRBD2 aligns across 10 bases. CDR1 is DFQATT, CDR2 SNEGSKA, per germline (reference sequence). The V segment lost 6 bases and the J segment 4 bases; nucleotides outside the gene matches: 9. The CDR3 loop spans 14 amino acids. The CDR3: CSATRGAGGYEQYF. In DNA, the CDR3 is TGCAGTGCCACACGGGGAGCGGGAGGGTACGAGCAGTACTTC.

This clonotype has a handful of counts. V gene TRBV28 combines with J gene TRBJ2-3; TRBD2 agrees at 8 bases. CDR3 length: 15 amino acids. Germline CDR1 is MDHEN and CDR2 is SYDVKM. With 5 bases clipped from V and 5 bases from J, the junction kept 9 bases outside the gene matches. The chain's CDR3 is CASSRGGASEDTQYF. DNA of the CDR3: TGTGCCAGCAGTCGGGGGGGTGCTAGTGAAGATACGCAGTATTTT.

The gene calls are TRBV11-2 and TRBJ2-1; 10 nucleotides align to TRBD2. The CDR3 extends over 18 amino acids. Germline V gene lookup returns CDR1 SGHAT and CDR2 FQNNGV. V gave up 1 base and J gave up 8 bases; unmatched junction bases: 14. The CDR3 DNA follows: TGTGCCAGCAGCTTAGGTCCGAGCGGGAGGGCCTTTAGGTATGAGCAGTTCTTC. Its protein is CASSLGPSGRAFRYEQFF. Full variable domain (remainder filled in from reference TRBV11-2 and TRBJ2-1): EAGVAQSPRYKIIEKRQSVAFWCNPISGHATLYWYQQILGQGPKLLIQFQNNGVVDDSQLPKDRFSAERLKGVDSTLKIQPAKLEDSAVYLCASSLGPSGRAFRYEQFFGPGTRLTVL.

The V and J genes are TRBV9 and TRBJ2-3; 8 bases agree with TRBD2. This CDR3 has 15 residues. The V gene's germline CDR1 is SGDLS and CDR2 YYNGEE. The J segment lost 3 bases and the V segment lost 4 bases, leaving 7 bases of the junction unmatched. Written as DNA, the CDR3 is TGTGCCAGCAGCAATCCCGGGAGGGGGACAGATACGCAGTATTTT. It codes for CASSNPGRGTDTQYF. The full variable domain, in which reference TRBV9 and TRBJ2-3 provide the parts outside the CDR3, is DSGVTQTPKHLITATGQRVTLRCSPRSGDLSVYWYQQSLDQGLQFLIQYYNGEERAKGNILERFSAQQFPDLHSELNLSSLELGDSALYFCASSNPGRGTDTQYFGPGTRLTVL.

The chain links TRBV27 to TRBJ2-1, with D tentatively TRBD2 (6 bases). Trimming took off 3 bases at V and 1 base at J, with 13 bases between the two ends. Per the germline V gene, CDR1 is MNHEY and CDR2 is SMNVEV (reference sequence). CDR3 length: 16 residues. The CDR3: CASSFRREKSYNEQFF. For the CDR3, the DNA is TGTGCCAGCAGTTTCCGGCGGGAAAAGTCCTACAATGAGCAGTTCTTC.

The gene calls are TRBV28 and TRBJ1-5; 7 nucleotides agree with TRBD1. CDR1 and CDR2 (germline): MDHEN, SYDVKM. The CDR3 covers 14 residues. The V gene end was trimmed by 6 bases and the J gene end by 5 bases; junction bases not matched to a gene: 7. The chain's CDR3 is CASRKGTEYQPQHF. The CDR3, as DNA: TGTGCCAGCAGAAAAGGGACAGAATATCAGCCCCAGCATTTT.

This clonotype came up many times. The chain has TRBV7-8 and TRBJ2-5; 12 nucleotides align to TRBD2. Trimming cost V 4 bases and J 2 bases; bases outside gene matches: 5. The CDR3 consists of 16 residues. CDR1 is SGHVS, CDR2 FQNEAQ, per germline. In nucleotides, the CDR3 is TGTGCCAGCAGCTCTCTAGCGGGAGGGGTACAAGAGACCCAGTACTTC. It translates to CASSSLAGGVQETQYF.

This clonotype has at least ten counts. V is TRBV7-2 and J is TRBJ2-1; 7 bases align to TRBD2. Germline-derived CDR1 and CDR2 are SGHTA and FQGNSA. V lost 1 base to trimming and J lost 5 bases; unmatched junction nucleotides: 5. The CDR3 extends over 15 amino acids. The CDR3 DNA sequence: TGTGCCAGCAGCTTAGGGCTAGCGGAGAACAATGAGCAGTTCTTC. Its protein is CASSLGLAENNEQFF.

The J gene is TRBJ2-2, the V gene TRBV29-1; TRBD2 matches 14 bases. J gave up 3 bases and V 6 bases, and 3 bases lay outside the gene matches. This CDR3 has 15 residues. Germline assignment: CDR1 SQVTM and CDR2 ANQGSEA. The CDR3 region has the DNA TGCAGCGTCGTGGGACTAGCGGGAGACACCGGGGAGCTGTTTTTT. It yields the protein CSVVGLAGDTGELFF.

The CDR3 loop is CASSKFASGEDEQYF. CDR3 DNA sequence: TGTGCCAGCAGCAAATTCGCTAGCGGGGAGGACGAGCAGTACTTC. This rearrangement joins TRBV7-2 to TRBJ2-7; 9 bases are shared with TRBD2. Germline V gives CDR1 SGHTA, CDR2 FQGNSA. The CDR3 has 15 amino acids. Trimming cost V 5 bases and J 5 bases; bases outside gene matches: 10.

This clonotype was counted ten times or more. The chain employs TRBV28 and TRBJ2-7, with no clear D. Germline V gene lookup returns CDR1 MDHEN and CDR2 SYDVKM. This CDR3 region has 14 residues. Trimming left V 7 bases short and J 2 bases short, with 15 bases between. CDR3 DNA: TGTGCCAGCACGGAAACCGAGAGAGCCTACGAGCAGTACTTC. This sequence encodes CASTETERAYEQYF.

The sample holds many counts of this clonotype. This rearrangement joins TRBV5-1 to TRBJ1-6, with 8 bases that match TRBD1. V lost 1 base and J lost 7; bases outside the gene matches: 16. Germline values: CDR1 SGHRS, CDR2 YFSETQ. The CDR3 is 19 residues long. The CDR3 spells CASSLNHQGAGIANSPLHF. CDR3 DNA: TGCGCCAGCAGCTTGAATCACCAGGGGGCAGGGATCGCGAATTCACCCCTCCACTTT.

This clonotype was seen at least ten times. This chain joins TRBV30 and TRBJ1-2; D might be TRBD1 (6 bases). Deletions cut 4 bases from V and 7 bases from J, with 13 bases between. The germline V gene encodes CDR1 GTSNPN and CDR2 SVGIG (reference sequence). The CDR3 is made up of 12 amino acids. CDR3 sequence (DNA): TGTGCCTGGACAAGGGGGGCTCGTGGCTACACCTTC. This codes for CAWTRGARGYTF.